Presented here are 30 T cell receptor beta chains from one specimen sequenced in a study of T cells after yellow fever vaccination. TCRdb re-called the 5' RACE reads with MiXCR, one entry per CDR3 protein. This sample has some 150,000 distinct CDR3 sequences, with roughly 9.6% found just once. The source was CD8+ T cells sorted from PBMCs, collected 15 days after the yellow fever booster vaccination. These receptors were obtained from a man between 18 and 35 years old who received the YFV17D yellow fever vaccine.

This chain's CDR3 is CSVEGGYYGYTF. In DNA, the CDR3 is TGCAGCGTTGAAGGGGGATACTATGGCTACACCTTC. The J gene is TRBJ1-2, the V gene TRBV29-1; D ambiguous. V was trimmed by 1 base and J by 3 bases, leaving 6 bases between them. Germline V gene data show CDR1 as SQVTM and CDR2 as ANQGSEA. The CDR3 has 12 amino acids. Filled out from reference TRBV29-1 and TRBJ1-2, the complete variable domain reads SAVISQKPSRDICQRGTSLTIQCQVDSQVTMMFWYRQQPGQSLTLIATANQGSEATYESGFVIDKFPISRPNLTFSTLTVSNMSPEDSSIYLCSVEGGYYGYTFGSGTRLTVV.

This clonotype came up a few times. The chain links TRBV29-1 to TRBJ2-7, with TRBD1 identical over 7 bases. The CDR3 runs 12 residues. Germline V gene data show CDR1 as SQVTM and CDR2 as ANQGSEA. With V trimmed by 7 bases and J by 4 bases, 7 bases remained unmatched. Here the CDR3 reads CSARQGGYEQYF. Written as DNA, the CDR3 is TGCAGCGCACGACAGGGCGGATACGAGCAGTACTTC.

This clonotype was observed a handful of times. The chain links TRBV5-5 to TRBJ1-2; 9 nucleotides align to TRBD1. V dropped 1 base and J dropped 4; count of bases not matched to a gene: 8. The germline gives CDR1 SGHKS, CDR2 YYEKEE (reference sequence). This CDR3 contains 16 residues. The CDR3 loop reads CASSLRDRDFGYGYTF. The DNA for the CDR3 is TGTGCCAGCAGCTTGCGGGACAGGGATTTTGGCTATGGCTACACCTTC.

This clonotype has only a few counts. The chain has TRBV7-8 and TRBJ2-7; 8 bases are shared with TRBD1. The CDR3 totals 14 residues. From germline, CDR1 is SGHVS and CDR2 FQNEAQ. After removal of 5 bases from V and 2 bases from J, the junction contained 5 bases not matched to a gene. As DNA, the CDR3 is TGTGCCAGCAGCGCTGACAGGGGAGCCTACGAGCAGTACGTC. This translates into CASSADRGAYEQYV.

The V gene is TRBV6-2 or TRBV6-3, the J gene TRBJ2-7, with D possibly matching TRBD2 (7 bases). The length of the CDR3 is 13 residues. Germline CDR1 reads MNHEY; CDR2 reads SVGEGT. Trimming removed 8 bases at V and 7 bases at J, with 18 bases between. The CDR3 loop reads CASGERGGHEQYV. The CDR3 DNA follows: TGTGCCAGCGGGGAACGCGGGGGCCATGAGCAGTACGTC.

The table lists this clonotype with a few counts. V usage is TRBV6-5 and J usage is TRBJ2-7; 10 bases are a match to TRBD1. Germline-derived CDR1 and CDR2 are MNHEY and SVGAGI. The CDR3 contains 16 residues. The V and J ends lost 0 bases and 7 bases, in that order; junction bases with no gene match: 9. Written as DNA, the CDR3 is TGTGCCAGCAGTTACTCGGGCGGGACAGGGGCATTGGAGCAGTACTTC. As protein: CASSYSGGTGALEQYF.

There are a few counts of this clonotype. This sequence joins TRBV29-1 and TRBJ2-1, with 10 nucleotides matching TRBD2. The length of the CDR3 is 13 residues. Germline CDR1 is SQVTM and CDR2 is ANQGSEA. The J segment lost 6 bases and the V segment lost 4 bases, leaving 3 bases of the junction unmatched. The chain's CDR3 is CSVVPSGGNEQFF. The DNA for the CDR3 is TGCAGCGTTGTACCTAGCGGGGGCAATGAGCAGTTCTTC.

With respect to this clonotype: One junction end disagrees with the germline gene, perhaps due to a read error. J is TRBJ1-1 and V is TRBV5-1; TRBD1 is a possible D gene (6 bases). CDR1 SGHRS and CDR2 YFSETQ come from the germline V gene. This CDR3 comprises 15 residues. This CDR3 reads CASSLRGGPNTEVFF. The CDR3, as DNA: TGCGCCAGCAGCCTTAGGGGGGGCCCGAACACTGAAGTTTTCTTT.

Only a few counts were recorded for this clonotype. CDR3 DNA: TGCGCCAGCTTCCGGGCCGACATAAGAGGAAACACCATATATTTT. It translates to CASFRADIRGNTIYF. The gene calls are TRBV23-1 and TRBJ1-3; D is ambiguous. TRBV23-1 is an open reading frame whose function is uncertain. Trimming took off 8 bases at V and 4 bases at J, with 18 bases between the two ends. The CDR3 covers 15 residues.

CDR3 loop: CASSMGQGFADTQYF. The DNA of the CDR3 is TGTGCCAGCAGCATGGGACAGGGTTTTGCAGATACGCAGTATTTT. This chain links TRBV7-9 with TRBJ2-3, with 9 bases identical to TRBD1. CDR3 size: 15 residues. Trimming took 5 bases from V and 4 from J; bases not matched to a gene: 7. From germline, CDR1 is SEHNR and CDR2 FQNEAQ (reference sequence). Full variable domain (remainder filled in from reference TRBV7-9 and TRBJ2-3): DTGVSQNPRHKITKRGQNVTFRCDPISEHNRLYWYRQTLGQGPEFLTYFQNEAQLEKSRLLSDRFSAERPKGSFSTLEIQRTEQGDSAMYLCASSMGQGFADTQYFGPGTRLTVL.

This clonotype was seen at least ten times. The chain combines TRBV7-6 with TRBJ2-3, with 9 bases aligning to TRBD2. Germline CDR1 and CDR2: SGHVS and FNYEAQ. Trimming took 1 base from V and 1 from J; bases not matched to a gene: 0. CDR3 length: 15 amino acids. The CDR3 region is CASSLGTSGTDTQYF. Here the CDR3 DNA reads TGTGCCAGCAGCTTAGGGACTAGCGGCACAGATACGCAGTATTTT.

The gene calls are TRBV12-3 or TRBV12-4 and TRBJ2-4, with D perhaps being TRBD1 or TRBD2 (5 bases each). The CDR3 is 14 amino acids. V lost 6 bases to trimming and J lost 0 bases, with 9 bases between them. This CDR3 reads CASRTGTAKNIQYF. CDR3 in DNA: TGTGCCAGCAGAACCGGGACAGCCAAAAACATTCAGTACTTC.

This clonotype was counted only a few times. This rearrangement joins TRBV5-1 to TRBJ2-2; no reliable D call. Germline CDR1 reads SGHRS; CDR2 reads YFSETQ. The length of the CDR3 is 15 residues. V was trimmed by 0 bases and J by 3 bases, leaving 9 bases between them. The CDR3 reads CASSLGILYTGELFF. The CDR3 coding sequence is TGCGCCAGCAGCTTGGGGATACTTTACACCGGGGAGCTGTTTTTT.

This chain connects TRBV7-2 to TRBJ1-1; maybe TRBD1 (6 bases). Trimming shortened V by 5 bases and J by 4 bases, and 11 bases separated the two germline ends. Germline V CDR1 and CDR2: SGHTA, FQGNSA. CDR3 length: 13 amino acids. As DNA, the CDR3 is TGTGCCAGCAGCGGAACGGGGGCCACTGAAGCTTTCTTT. Its translation: CASSGTGATEAFF.

V gene TRBV5-6 combines with J gene TRBJ2-7; D not certain. CDR1 is SGHDT and CDR2 is YYEEEE in the germline V gene. Trimming left V 4 bases short and J 2 bases short, with 16 bases between. The CDR3 runs 15 residues. CDR3 sequence: CASSINFGGAYEQYF. The CDR3 DNA reads as TGTGCCAGCAGCATTAACTTTGGTGGGGCCTACGAGCAGTACTTC. The entire variable domain, with the rest obtained from reference TRBV5-6 and TRBJ2-7, is as follows: DAGVTQSPTHLIKTRGQQVTLRCSPKSGHDTVSWYQQALGQGPQFIFQYYEEEERQRGNFPDRFSGHQFPNYSSELNVNALLLGDSALYLCASSINFGGAYEQYFGPGTRLTVT.

This clonotype showed up many times. The V call is TRBV29-1, the J call TRBJ2-1; D is ambiguous. Per germline, CDR1 SQVTM and CDR2 ANQGSEA. With 4 bases removed from V and 2 bases from J, the gap between germline ends came to 9 bases. CDR3 length: 13 residues. The DNA for the CDR3 is TGCAGCGTTGTCCTAGGGACCTACAATGAGCAGTTCTTC. This sequence encodes CSVVLGTYNEQFF.

The CDR3: CASSQKASGGASSYNEQFF. CDR3 bases: TGTGCCAGCAGCCAGAAGGCCAGCGGGGGGGCCTCGTCCTACAATGAGCAGTTCTTC. The chain combines TRBV4-2 with TRBJ2-1; 10 bases map to TRBD2. Germline values: CDR1 LGHNA, CDR2 YNFKEQ. This CDR3 is 19 amino acids long. The V and J ends lost 3 bases and 1 base, in that order; junction bases with no gene match: 12.

J is TRBJ2-7 and V is TRBV30; TRBD2 matches at 7 bases. The CDR3 consists of 18 residues. CDR1 is GTSNPN and CDR2 is SVGIG in the germline V gene (reference sequence). The J segment lost 0 bases and the V segment lost 0 bases, leaving 14 bases of the junction unmatched. The CDR3 spells CAWSVLPQTSSSSYEQYF. CDR3 coding DNA: TGTGCCTGGAGTGTACTACCCCAGACTAGCTCTAGCTCCTACGAGCAGTACTTC.

Note on this clonotype: With a much larger clone just one base away, this may be a read error. This chain links TRBV4-1 with TRBJ1-6, with D unclear. The CDR3 loop spans 15 amino acids. Germline-derived CDR1 and CDR2 are MGHRA and YSYEKL. The CDR3 loop is CASSQRRGYISPLHF. The CDR3 DNA reads as TGCGCCAGCAGCCAAAGAAGAGGGTATATTTCACCCCTCCACTTT.

This clonotype was counted at least ten times. The rearrangement uses TRBV6-2 or TRBV6-3 and TRBJ1-2; no reliable D call. The CDR3 has 12 amino acids. Germline assignment: CDR1 MNHEY and CDR2 SVGEGT. V dropped 2 bases and J dropped 8 bases, with 9 bases sitting between them. The CDR3 protein is CASSYGLDGYTF. The CDR3, as DNA: TGTGCCAGCAGTTACGGGCTCGACGGCTACACCTTC.

The chain is built from TRBV5-1 and TRBJ2-5; 10 bases match TRBD2. Germline V lookup: CDR1 SGHRS, CDR2 YFSETQ. The ends lost 5 bases at V and 1 base at J; junction bases unmatched: 2. This CDR3 comprises 14 residues. CDR3 residues: CASRASGGQETQYF. The CDR3 DNA follows: TGCGCCAGCAGGGCTAGCGGGGGCCAAGAGACCCAGTACTTC.

This clonotype came up a few times. The chain joins TRBV6-5 to TRBJ2-4, with D perhaps matching TRBD2 (6 bases). Trimming removed 6 bases from V and 1 base from J, with 13 bases in between. Germline CDR1 is MNHEY and CDR2 is SVGAGI. The CDR3 extends over 15 amino acids. CDR3 residues: CASRNGGLAKNIQYF. The CDR3 DNA follows: TGTGCCAGCAGGAACGGGGGTCTGGCCAAAAACATTCAGTACTTC.

This clonotype appeared many times. The rearrangement joins TRBV20-1 to TRBJ2-5; 10 bases are shared with TRBD2. The V gene end was trimmed by 6 bases and the J gene end by 5 bases; junction bases not matched to a gene: 9. CDR1 and CDR2 (germline): DFQATT, SNEGSKA (reference sequence). The CDR3 has 14 amino acids. The CDR3 reads CSALAGGVGETQYF. The DNA for the CDR3 is TGCAGTGCATTAGCGGGGGGTGTGGGTGAGACCCAGTACTTC.

The genes are TRBV9 and TRBJ2-3, with TRBD2 matching over 8 bases. Trimming removed 6 bases from V and 2 bases from J; junction bases left unmatched: 11. This CDR3 is built from 16 residues. Germline V gene data show CDR1 as SGDLS and CDR2 as YYNGEE. The CDR3 protein is CASTISAGGATDTQYF. In DNA form, the CDR3 reads TGTGCCAGCACCATTTCGGCGGGGGGCGCCACAGATACGCAGTATTTT.

The chain combines TRBV4-3 with TRBJ1-3; no definite D call. CDR3 length equals 18 residues. Trimming left V 0 bases short and J 0 bases short, with 15 bases between. The V gene's germline CDR1 is LGHNA and CDR2 YSLEER. The CDR3 protein is CASSQDGTGPFSGNTIYF. CDR3 coding DNA: TGCGCCAGCAGCCAAGACGGTACGGGCCCGTTCTCTGGAAACACCATATATTTT.

This clonotype was detected only a few times. The chain recombines TRBV4-1 with TRBJ1-2; TRBD1 matches at 7 bases. The CDR3 contains 15 residues. The V gene's germline CDR1 is MGHRA and CDR2 YSYEKL. V shed 1 base, J shed 7 bases, and the junction held 9 bases outside the gene matches. As DNA, the CDR3 is TGCGCCAGCAGCCAAGGTGGACAGGCCATTGGTGGCTACACCTTC. Its protein is CASSQGGQAIGGYTF.

The V gene is TRBV7-6, the J gene TRBJ2-1, with a possible D match to TRBD2 (5 bases). This CDR3 has 16 amino acids. V was pared by 2 bases and J by 4 bases, with 15 bases between. Germline assignment: CDR1 SGHVS and CDR2 FNYEAQ. The CDR3 DNA follows: TGTGCCAGCAGCTTAAGAGGCGCCGCGGGTTACAATGAGCAGTTCTTC. Its protein product is CASSLRGAAGYNEQFF.

The chain recombines TRBV6-6 with TRBJ1-2; TRBD1 agrees at 8 bases. J lost 6 bases, V lost 7 bases, and 13 bases had no gene match. The CDR3 runs to 15 residues. Germline V gives CDR1 MNHNY, CDR2 SVGAGI (reference sequence). The CDR3 nucleotides read TGTGCCAGCAACTATCGTGGACAGGGAGTACATGGCTACACCTTC. Amino acids: CASNYRGQGVHGYTF.

This clonotype has more than one count but fewer than ten. This chain uses TRBV6-2 or TRBV6-3 with TRBJ2-7; TRBD1 agrees at 9 bases. Germline CDR1 is MNHEY and CDR2 is SVGEGT. V was pared by 2 bases and J by 4 bases, with 9 bases of the junction left unmatched. This CDR3 spans 16 amino acids. CDR3 in DNA: TGTGCCAGCAGTTACGAGGTTGGGACAGGGATTTACGAGCAGTACTTC. Amino acids: CASSYEVGTGIYEQYF.

CDR3 sequence: CASSQDRPHQAQYF. The CDR3 nucleotides read TGTGCCAGCAGCCAAGATCGTCCCCACCAGGCCCAGTACTTC. The rearrangement links TRBV3-1 to TRBJ2-5; D is unresolved. The germline V and J ends were trimmed by 0 bases and 9 bases, with 14 bases remaining between them. This CDR3 is built from 14 residues. Germline V gives CDR1 LGHDT, CDR2 YNNKEL (reference sequence).